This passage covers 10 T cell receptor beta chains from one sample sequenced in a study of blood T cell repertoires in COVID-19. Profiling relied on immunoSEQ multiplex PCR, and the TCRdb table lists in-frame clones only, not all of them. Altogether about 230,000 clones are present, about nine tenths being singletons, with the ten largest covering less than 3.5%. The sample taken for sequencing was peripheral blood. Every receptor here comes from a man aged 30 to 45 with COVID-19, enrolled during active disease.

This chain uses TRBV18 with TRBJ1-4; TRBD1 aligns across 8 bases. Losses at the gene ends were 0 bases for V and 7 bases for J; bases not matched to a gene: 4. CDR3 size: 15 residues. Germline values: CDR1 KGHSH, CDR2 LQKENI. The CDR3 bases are TGTGCCAGCTCACCACCCTCAGGGGGCGGTGAAAAACTGTTTTTT. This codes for CASSPPSGGGEKLFF. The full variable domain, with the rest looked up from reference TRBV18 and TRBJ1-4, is NAGVMQNPRHLVRRRGQEARLRCSPMKGHSHVYWYRQLPEEGLKFMVYLQKENIIDESGMPKERFSAEFPKEGPSILRIQQVVRGDSAAYFCASSPPSGGGEKLFFGSGTQLSVL.

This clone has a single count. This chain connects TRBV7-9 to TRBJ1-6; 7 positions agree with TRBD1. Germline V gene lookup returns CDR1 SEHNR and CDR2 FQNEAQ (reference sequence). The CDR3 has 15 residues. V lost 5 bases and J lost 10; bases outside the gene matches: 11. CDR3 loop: CASSPKTTGPSPLHF. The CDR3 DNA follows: TGTGCCAGCAGCCCAAAAACGACAGGGCCCTCACCCCTCCACTTT.

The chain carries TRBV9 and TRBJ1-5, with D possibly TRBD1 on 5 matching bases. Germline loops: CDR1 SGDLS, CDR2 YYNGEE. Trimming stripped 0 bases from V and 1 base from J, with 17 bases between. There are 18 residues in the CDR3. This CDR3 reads CASSVDPGEKGSNQPQHF. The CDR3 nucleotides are TGTGCCAGCAGCGTAGACCCGGGGGAGAAGGGAAGCAATCAGCCCCAGCATTTT.

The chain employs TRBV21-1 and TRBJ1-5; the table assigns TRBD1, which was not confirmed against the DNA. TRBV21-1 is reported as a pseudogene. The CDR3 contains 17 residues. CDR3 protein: CASTPWGQGYSNQPQHF. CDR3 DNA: TGTGCCAGCACCCCTTGGGGTCAGGGTTATAGCAATCAGCCCCAGCATTTT.

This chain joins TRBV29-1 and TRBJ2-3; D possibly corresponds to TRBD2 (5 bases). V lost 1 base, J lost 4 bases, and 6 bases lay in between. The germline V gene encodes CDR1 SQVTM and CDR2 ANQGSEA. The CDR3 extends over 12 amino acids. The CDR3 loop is CSVEGSADTQYF. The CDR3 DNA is TGCAGCGTTGAAGGTAGCGCAGATACGCAGTATTTT.

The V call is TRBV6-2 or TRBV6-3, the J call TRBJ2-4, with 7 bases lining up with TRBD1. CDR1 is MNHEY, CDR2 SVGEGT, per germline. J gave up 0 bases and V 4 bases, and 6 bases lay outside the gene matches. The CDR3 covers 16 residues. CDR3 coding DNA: TGTGCCAGCAGTTCCCCAGGGGGTCGAGCCAAAAACATTCAGTACTTC. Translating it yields CASSSPGGRAKNIQYF.

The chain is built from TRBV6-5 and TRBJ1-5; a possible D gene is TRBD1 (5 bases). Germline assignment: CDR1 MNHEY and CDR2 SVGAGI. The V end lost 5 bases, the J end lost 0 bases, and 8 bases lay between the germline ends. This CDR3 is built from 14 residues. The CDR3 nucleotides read TGTGCCAGCAGTCCAGGGATTAGCAATCAGCCCCAGCATTTT. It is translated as CASSPGISNQPQHF.

CDR3 sequence (DNA): TGTGCCAGCAGTTTAGGGGACACCCTAGAGCAGTACTTC. Its protein product is CASSLGDTLEQYF. The chain is built from TRBV27 and TRBJ2-7; possible D gene TRBD1, 6 bases. In germline, CDR1 is MNHEY, CDR2 SMNVEV (reference sequence). V lost 2 bases and J 7 bases, leaving 12 bases between the germline ends. This CDR3 region has 13 residues.

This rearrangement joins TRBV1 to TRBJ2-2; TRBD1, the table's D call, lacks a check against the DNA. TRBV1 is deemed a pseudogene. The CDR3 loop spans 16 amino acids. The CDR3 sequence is CTSSQDYRANTGELFF. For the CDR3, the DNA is TGCACCAGCAGCCAAGATTACAGGGCGAACACCGGGGAGCTGTTTTTT.

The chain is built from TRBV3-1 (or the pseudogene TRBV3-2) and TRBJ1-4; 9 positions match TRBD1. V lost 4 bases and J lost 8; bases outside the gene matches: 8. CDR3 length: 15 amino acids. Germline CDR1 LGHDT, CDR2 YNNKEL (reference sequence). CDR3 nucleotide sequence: TGTGCCAGCAGCCGATCACAGGGGGCAGGGGAAAAACTGTTTTTT. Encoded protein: CASSRSQGAGEKLFF.